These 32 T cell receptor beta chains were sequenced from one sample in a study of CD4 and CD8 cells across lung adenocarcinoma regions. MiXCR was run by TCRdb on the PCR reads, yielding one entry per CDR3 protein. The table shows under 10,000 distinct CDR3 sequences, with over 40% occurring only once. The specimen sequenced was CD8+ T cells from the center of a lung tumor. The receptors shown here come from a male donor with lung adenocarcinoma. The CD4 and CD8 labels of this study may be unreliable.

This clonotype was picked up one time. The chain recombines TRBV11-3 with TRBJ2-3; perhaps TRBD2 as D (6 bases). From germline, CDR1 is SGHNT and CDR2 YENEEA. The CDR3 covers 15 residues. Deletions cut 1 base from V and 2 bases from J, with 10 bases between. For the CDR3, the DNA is TGTGCCAGCAGCTTAGGTAGCGGAACCACAGATACGCAGTATTTT. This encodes CASSLGSGTTDTQYF.

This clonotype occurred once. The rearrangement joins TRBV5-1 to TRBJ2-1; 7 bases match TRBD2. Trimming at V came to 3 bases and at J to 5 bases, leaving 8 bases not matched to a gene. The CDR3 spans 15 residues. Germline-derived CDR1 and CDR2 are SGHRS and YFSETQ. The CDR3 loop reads CASSYRDYKDNEQFF. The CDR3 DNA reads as TGCGCCAGCAGCTACCGGGACTATAAGGACAATGAGCAGTTCTTC.

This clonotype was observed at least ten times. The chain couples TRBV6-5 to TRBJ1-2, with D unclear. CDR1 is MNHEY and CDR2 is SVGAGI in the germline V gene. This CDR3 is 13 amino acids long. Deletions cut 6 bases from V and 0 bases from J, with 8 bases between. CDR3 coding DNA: TGTGCCAGCAGGGGATCAACTAACTATGGCTACACCTTC. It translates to CASRGSTNYGYTF.

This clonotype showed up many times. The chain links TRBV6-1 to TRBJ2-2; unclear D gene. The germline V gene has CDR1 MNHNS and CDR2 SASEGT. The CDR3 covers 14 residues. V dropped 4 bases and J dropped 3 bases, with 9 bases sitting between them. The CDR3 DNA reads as TGTGCCAGCAGTGTGGACCCCCACACCGGGGAGCTGTTTTTT. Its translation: CASSVDPHTGELFF.

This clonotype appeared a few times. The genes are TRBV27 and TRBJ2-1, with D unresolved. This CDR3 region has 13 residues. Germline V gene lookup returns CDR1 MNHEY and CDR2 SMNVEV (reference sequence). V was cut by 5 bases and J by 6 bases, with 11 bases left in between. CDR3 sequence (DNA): TGTGCCAGCAGTATCACTCGTTTCAATGAGCAGTTCTTC. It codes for CASSITRFNEQFF.

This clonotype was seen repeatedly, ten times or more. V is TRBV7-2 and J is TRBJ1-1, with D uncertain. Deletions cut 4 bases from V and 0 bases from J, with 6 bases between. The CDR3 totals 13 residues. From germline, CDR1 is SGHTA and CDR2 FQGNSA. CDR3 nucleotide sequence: TGTGCCAGCAGCTCGCAGATGAACACTGAAGCTTTCTTT. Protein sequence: CASSSQMNTEAFF.

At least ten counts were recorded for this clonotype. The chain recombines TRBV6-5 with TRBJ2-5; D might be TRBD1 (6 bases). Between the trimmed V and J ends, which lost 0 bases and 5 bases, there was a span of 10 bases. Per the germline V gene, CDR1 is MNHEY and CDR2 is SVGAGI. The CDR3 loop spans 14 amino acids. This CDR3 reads CASSYSRGIETQYF. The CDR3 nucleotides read TGTGCCAGCAGTTACTCGAGGGGGATTGAGACCCAGTACTTC.

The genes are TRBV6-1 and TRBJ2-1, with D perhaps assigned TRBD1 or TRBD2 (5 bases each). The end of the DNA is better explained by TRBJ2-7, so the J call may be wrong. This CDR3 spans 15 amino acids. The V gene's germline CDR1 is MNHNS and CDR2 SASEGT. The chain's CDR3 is CASSGSWDPLYEQYV. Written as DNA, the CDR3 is TGTGCCAGCAGTGGCTCTTGGGACCCCCTTTACGAGCAGTACGTC.

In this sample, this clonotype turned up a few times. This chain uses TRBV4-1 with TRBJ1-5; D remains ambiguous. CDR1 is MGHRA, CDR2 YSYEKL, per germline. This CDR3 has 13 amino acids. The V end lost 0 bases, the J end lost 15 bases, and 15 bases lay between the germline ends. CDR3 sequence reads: CASSQEVSAGRHF. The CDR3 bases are TGCGCCAGCAGCCAAGAAGTTTCGGCGGGCCGGCATTTT.

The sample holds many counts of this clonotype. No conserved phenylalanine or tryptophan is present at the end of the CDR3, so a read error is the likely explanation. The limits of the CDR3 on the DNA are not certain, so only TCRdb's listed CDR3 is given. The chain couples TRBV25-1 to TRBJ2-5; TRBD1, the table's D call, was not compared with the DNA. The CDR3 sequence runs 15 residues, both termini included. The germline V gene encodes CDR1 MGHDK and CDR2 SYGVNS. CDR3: CASSEFRGVRGTRFL.

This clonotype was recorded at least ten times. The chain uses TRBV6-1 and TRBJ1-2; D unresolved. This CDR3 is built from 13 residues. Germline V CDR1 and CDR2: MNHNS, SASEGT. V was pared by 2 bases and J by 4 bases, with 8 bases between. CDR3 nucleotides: TGTGCCAGCAGTGAATCGTCGTCCTATGGCTACACCTTC. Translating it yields CASSESSSYGYTF.

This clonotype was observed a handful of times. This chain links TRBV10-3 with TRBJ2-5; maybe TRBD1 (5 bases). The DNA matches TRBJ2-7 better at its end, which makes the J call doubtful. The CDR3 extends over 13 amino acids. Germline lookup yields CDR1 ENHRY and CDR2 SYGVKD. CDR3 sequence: CAIQGTESYEQYF. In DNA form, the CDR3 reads TGTGCCATCCAGGGAACGGAGTCCTACGAGCAGTACTTC.

CDR3 sequence: CASSQVGAGGGRAKEIQYF. The CDR3 nucleotides are TGCGCCAGCAGCCAAGTAGGGGCGGGGGGGGGCCGTGCCAAAGAGATTCAGTACTTC. The rearrangement uses TRBV4-1 and TRBJ2-4; 9 positions match TRBD2. V was pared by 1 base and J by 10 bases, with 20 bases of the junction left unmatched. Germline V gene lookup returns CDR1 MGHRA and CDR2 YSYEKL. The CDR3 runs to 19 residues.

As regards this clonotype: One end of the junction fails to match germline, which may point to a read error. The CDR3: CATSDRVKDTQYF. DNA for the CDR3: TGTGCCACGAGTGACCGGGTCAAAGATACTCAGTATTTT. V usage is TRBV6-4 and J usage is TRBJ2-3, with unresolved D. Germline loops: CDR1 MRHNA, CDR2 SNTAGT. This CDR3 contains 13 residues.

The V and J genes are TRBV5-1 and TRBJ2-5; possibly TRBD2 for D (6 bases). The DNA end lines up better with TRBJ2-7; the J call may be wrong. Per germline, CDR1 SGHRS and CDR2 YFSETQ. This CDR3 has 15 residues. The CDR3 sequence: CASSYDGGAFYEQYF. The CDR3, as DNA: TGCGCCAGCAGCTATGACGGAGGGGCCTTTTACGAGCAGTACTTC.

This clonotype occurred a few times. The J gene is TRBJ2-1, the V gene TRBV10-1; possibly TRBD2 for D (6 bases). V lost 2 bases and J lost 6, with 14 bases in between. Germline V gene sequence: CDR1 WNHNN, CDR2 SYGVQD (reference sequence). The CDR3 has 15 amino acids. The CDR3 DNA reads TGCGCCAGCAGTGAGGCGGCGGGATTTCTCAATGAGCAGTTCTTC. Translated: CASSEAAGFLNEQFF.

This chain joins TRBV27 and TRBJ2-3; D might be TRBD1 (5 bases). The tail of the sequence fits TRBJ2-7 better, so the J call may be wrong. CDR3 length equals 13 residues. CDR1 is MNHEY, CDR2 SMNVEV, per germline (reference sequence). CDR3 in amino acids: CARGLSAKDTQYF. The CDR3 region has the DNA TGTGCCAGGGGGCTGAGCGCCAAAGATACGCAGTACTTC.

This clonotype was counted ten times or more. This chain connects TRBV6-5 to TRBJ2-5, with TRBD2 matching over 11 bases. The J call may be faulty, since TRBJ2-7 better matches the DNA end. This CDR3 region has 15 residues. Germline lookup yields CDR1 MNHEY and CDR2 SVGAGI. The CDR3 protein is CASQISGGVFYEQYF. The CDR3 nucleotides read TGTGCCAGCCAGATTAGCGGGGGGGTTTTTTACGAGCAGTACTTC.

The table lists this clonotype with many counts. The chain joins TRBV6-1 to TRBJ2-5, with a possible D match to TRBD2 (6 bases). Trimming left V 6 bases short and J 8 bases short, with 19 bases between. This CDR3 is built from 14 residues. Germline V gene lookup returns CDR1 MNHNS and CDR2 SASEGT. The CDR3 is CASSKLTSKRTQYF. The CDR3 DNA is TGTGCCAGCAGCAAGCTTACTAGCAAGAGAACCCAGTACTTC.

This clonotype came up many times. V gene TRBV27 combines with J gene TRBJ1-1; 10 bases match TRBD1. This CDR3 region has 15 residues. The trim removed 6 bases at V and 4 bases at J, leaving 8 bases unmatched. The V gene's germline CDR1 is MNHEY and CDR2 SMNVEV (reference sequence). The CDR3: CASRLTGGEGTEAFF. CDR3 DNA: TGTGCCAGCAGGCTGACAGGGGGCGAGGGCACTGAAGCTTTCTTT.

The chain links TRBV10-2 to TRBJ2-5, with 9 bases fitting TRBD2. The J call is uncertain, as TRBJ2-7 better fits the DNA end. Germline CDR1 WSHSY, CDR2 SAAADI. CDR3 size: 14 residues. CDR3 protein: CASKDGLATYEQYF. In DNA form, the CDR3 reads TGCGCCAGCAAGGACGGACTAGCGACTTACGAGCAGTACTTC.

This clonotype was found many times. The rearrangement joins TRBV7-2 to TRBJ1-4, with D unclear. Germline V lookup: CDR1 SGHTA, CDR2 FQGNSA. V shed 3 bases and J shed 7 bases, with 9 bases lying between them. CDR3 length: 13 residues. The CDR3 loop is CASSFGRIEKLFF. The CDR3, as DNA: TGTGCCAGCAGCTTTGGGCGGATTGAAAAACTGTTTTTT.

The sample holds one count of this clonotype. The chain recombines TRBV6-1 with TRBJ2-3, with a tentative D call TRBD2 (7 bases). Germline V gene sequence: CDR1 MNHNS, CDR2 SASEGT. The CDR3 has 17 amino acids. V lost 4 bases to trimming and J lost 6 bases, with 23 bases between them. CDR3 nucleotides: TGTGCCAGCAGTGCGGCGGGGGCCGGCAGTGGCCGCGATACGCAGTATTTT. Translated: CASSAAGAGSGRDTQYF.

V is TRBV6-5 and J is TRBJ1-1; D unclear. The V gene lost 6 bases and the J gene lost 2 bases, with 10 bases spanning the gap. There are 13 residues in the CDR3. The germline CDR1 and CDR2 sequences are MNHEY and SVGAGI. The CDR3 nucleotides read TGTGCCAGCAGCTACGGCGGCAACACTGAAGCTTTCTTT. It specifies CASSYGGNTEAFF.

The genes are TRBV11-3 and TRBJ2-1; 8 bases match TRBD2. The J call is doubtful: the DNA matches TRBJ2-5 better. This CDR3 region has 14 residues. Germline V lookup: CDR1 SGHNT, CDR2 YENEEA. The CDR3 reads CASSPGLAQETQYF. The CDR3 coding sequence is TGTGCCAGCAGCCCAGGACTAGCCCAAGAGACCCAGTACTTC.

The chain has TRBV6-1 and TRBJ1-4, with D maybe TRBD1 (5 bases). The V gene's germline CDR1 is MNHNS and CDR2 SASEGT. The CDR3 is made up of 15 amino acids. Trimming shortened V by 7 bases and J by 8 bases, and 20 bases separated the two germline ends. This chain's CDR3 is CASKDSGWREEKLFF. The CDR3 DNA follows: TGTGCCAGCAAGGACTCAGGGTGGAGGGAGGAAAAACTGTTTTTT.

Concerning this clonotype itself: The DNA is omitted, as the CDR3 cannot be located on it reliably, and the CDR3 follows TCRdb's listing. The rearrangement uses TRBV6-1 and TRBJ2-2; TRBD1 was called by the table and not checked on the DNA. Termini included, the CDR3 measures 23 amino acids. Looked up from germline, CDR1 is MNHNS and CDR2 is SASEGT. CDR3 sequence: CASSGTGGPSYEQYFGNTGELFF.

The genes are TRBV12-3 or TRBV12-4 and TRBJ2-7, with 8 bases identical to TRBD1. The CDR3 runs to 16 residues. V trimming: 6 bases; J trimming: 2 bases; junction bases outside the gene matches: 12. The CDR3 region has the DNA TGTGCCAGCAGCACGGGACAGGTAGAATCCCCCTACGAGCAGTACTTC. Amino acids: CASSTGQVESPYEQYF.

The CDR3 nucleotides are TGTGCTAACTATGGCTACACCTTC. This sequence encodes CANYGYTF. The chain is built from TRBV27 and TRBJ1-2; D unclear. Germline V CDR1 and CDR2: MNHEY, SMNVEV (reference sequence). The CDR3 has 8 residues.

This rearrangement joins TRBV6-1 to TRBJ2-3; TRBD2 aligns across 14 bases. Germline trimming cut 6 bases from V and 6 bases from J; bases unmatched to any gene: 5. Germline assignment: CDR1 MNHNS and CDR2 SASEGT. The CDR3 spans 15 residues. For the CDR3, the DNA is TGTGCCAGCAGCCCGGGACTAGCGGGAGTCGATACGCAGTATTTT. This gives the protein CASSPGLAGVDTQYF.

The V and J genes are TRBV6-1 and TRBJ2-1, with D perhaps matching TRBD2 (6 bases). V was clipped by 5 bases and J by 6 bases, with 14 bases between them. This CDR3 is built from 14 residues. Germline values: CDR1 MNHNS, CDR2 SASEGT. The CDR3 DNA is TGTGCCAGCAGTCGGGACTTAACGGGCAATGAGCAGTTCTTC. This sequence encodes CASSRDLTGNEQFF.

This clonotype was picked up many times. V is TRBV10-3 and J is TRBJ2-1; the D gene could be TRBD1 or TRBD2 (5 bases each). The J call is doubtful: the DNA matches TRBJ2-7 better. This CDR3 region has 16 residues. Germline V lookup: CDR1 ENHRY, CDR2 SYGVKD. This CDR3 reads CAISGPRGLGTYEQYF. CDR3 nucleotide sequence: TGTGCCATCAGTGGGCCTCGGGGCTTGGGGACCTACGAGCAGTACTTC.